Detailed here is one T cell receptor beta chain. TCRdb's copy holds only in-frame clones and misses some; the assay was immunoSEQ multiplex PCR. The data hold nearly 55,000 clones, with roughly 80% observed a single time. This entry belongs to a study of T cell clones after liver transplantation. Study summary: Graft-donor-reactive sequences were compared with third-party-reactive TCRbeta sequences from pre-transplant mixed lymphocyte reactions.

This CDR3 has 15 amino acids. The V end lost 1 base, the J end lost 1 base, and 12 bases lay between the germline ends. Germline loops: CDR1 SGHKS, CDR2 YYEKEE (reference sequence). The specimen comprised CD4+ T cells from blood, sampled before liver transplant. The V gene is TRBV5-5, the J gene TRBJ2-7, with D possibly being TRBD1 (6 bases). The TCR was taken from a human donor who received a liver transplant. The CDR3 DNA reads as TGTGCCAGCAGCTTGCGCCTGGACAGATCCTACGAGCAGTACTTC. Translation: CASSLRLDRSYEQYF. The full variable domain, with the rest looked up from reference TRBV5-5 and TRBJ2-7, is DAGVTQSPTHLIKTRGQQVTLRCSPISGHKSVSWYQQVLGQGPQFIFQYYEKEERGRGNFPDRFSARQFPNYSSELNVNALLLGDSALYLCASSLRLDRSYEQYFGPGTRLTVT.